What follows are 5 T cell receptor beta chains derived from one specimen sequenced in a study of T cell responses to AZD1222 COVID-19 vaccine. The assay was immunoSEQ multiplex PCR, and TCRdb's table has in-frame clones only and misses some. The sample lists around 180,000 clones, around 90% occurring once. The starting material was peripheral blood, obtained on day 0 of AZD1222 vaccination. These receptors originate from an adult in good health.

Here the CDR3 reads CASSLGTSGAYEQYF. The CDR3 DNA is TGCGCCAGCAGCTTGGGGACATCCGGGGCCTACGAGCAGTACTTC. The chain has TRBV5-1 and TRBJ2-7, with D perhaps being TRBD1 or TRBD2 (5 bases each). Trimming removed 0 bases from V and 2 bases from J, with 12 bases in between. In germline, CDR1 is SGHRS, CDR2 YFSETQ. The CDR3 totals 15 residues.

This chain connects TRBV30 to TRBJ1-4; D perhaps matches TRBD1 (5 bases). CDR3 length: 14 residues. Germline loops: CDR1 GTSNPN, CDR2 SVGIG (reference sequence). With 4 bases removed from V and 8 bases from J, the gap between germline ends came to 17 bases. This chain's CDR3 is CAWKVGVGVEKLFF. CDR3 DNA: TGTGCCTGGAAGGTGGGGGTTGGGGTAGAAAAACTGTTTTTT.

This sequence joins TRBV11-1 and TRBJ2-2, with 7 positions matching TRBD1. The germline CDR1 and CDR2 sequences are SGHAT and FQDESV (reference sequence). Trimming took 6 bases from V and 6 from J; bases not matched to a gene: 13. This CDR3 region has 16 residues. The CDR3 protein is CASSYSDREGPGELFF. The CDR3 DNA follows: TGTGCCAGCAGTTATTCCGACAGGGAAGGTCCCGGGGAGCTGTTTTTT.

The chain uses TRBV4-1 and TRBJ1-6, with 7 bases fitting TRBD1. The CDR3 length is 16 residues. Germline lookup yields CDR1 MGHRA and CDR2 YSYEKL. J lost 3 bases, V lost 6 bases, and 8 bases had no gene match. CDR3 protein: CASSPKGAGYNSPLHF. CDR3 coding DNA: TGCGCCAGCAGTCCCAAGGGGGCTGGCTATAATTCACCCCTCCACTTT.

This clone showed up just once. This sequence joins TRBV10-3 and TRBJ2-3; no clear D gene. Trimming took off 4 bases at V and 6 bases at J, with 5 bases between the two ends. Germline loops: CDR1 ENHRY, CDR2 SYGVKD. This CDR3 is 11 amino acids long. The CDR3 region has the DNA TGTGCCATCAGTGCAAGGGATACGCAGTATTTT. Its translation is CAISARDTQYF.